These 24 T cell receptor beta chains were sequenced from one sample in a study of human T cells and chemical hapten exposure. TCRdb analysed the RACE reads with MiXCR anew, one entry per CDR3 protein. The sample records under 90,000 distinct CDR3 sequences, about 8.7% being singletons. Noted time point: healthy volunteer bleed at 6 weeks. The template was total RNA from unfractionated whole blood. Sequencing input: whole blood. The receptors were sampled from a male donor in good health. Some clones in this sample may be carry-over from other donors' samples.

This clonotype was seen a handful of times. The V and J genes are TRBV6-5 and TRBJ2-7; the D gene is possibly TRBD1 (6 bases). V dropped 6 bases and J dropped 3 bases, with 12 bases sitting between them. The CDR3 runs to 13 residues. The germline CDR1 and CDR2 sequences are MNHEY and SVGAGI. The DNA of the CDR3 is TGTGCCAGCAGCCGGACAGAGTTCTACGAGCAGTACTTC. It yields the protein CASSRTEFYEQYF.

In this sample, this clonotype turned up a few times. The rearrangement links TRBV4-3 to TRBJ1-1; the D gene is possibly TRBD1 (6 bases). V lost 0 bases to trimming and J lost 7 bases, with 15 bases between them. Germline V CDR1 and CDR2: LGHNA, YSLEER. The length of the CDR3 is 15 residues. The CDR3 bases are TGCGCCAGCAGCCAAGAGGCCGGGGGGGCCGGTGAAGCTTTCTTT. As protein: CASSQEAGGAGEAFF.

This clonotype turned up a few times. The J gene is TRBJ2-1, the V gene TRBV7-9; D is possibly TRBD1 (5 bases). The germline V gene has CDR1 SEHNR and CDR2 FQNEAQ (reference sequence). The CDR3 has 17 amino acids. Trimming shortened V by 2 bases and J by 8 bases, and 22 bases separated the two germline ends. In DNA, the CDR3 is TGTGCCAGCAGCTTAAACCTTCCATCCAGGGTGGACGATGAGCAGTTCTTC. Translating gives CASSLNLPSRVDDEQFF.

The rearrangement joins TRBV13 to TRBJ1-2; D unresolved. This CDR3 spans 12 amino acids. Deletions cut 3 bases from V and 4 bases from J, with 6 bases between. The V gene's germline CDR1 is PRHDT and CDR2 FYEKMQ (reference sequence). The DNA for the CDR3 is TGTGCCAGCAGCTTTTTTGGCTATGGCTACACCTTC. It translates to CASSFFGYGYTF.

The V gene is TRBV6-2 or TRBV6-3, the J gene TRBJ1-2; a possible D gene is TRBD1 (5 bases). Germline assignment: CDR1 MNHEY and CDR2 SVGEGT. The CDR3 has 14 amino acids. The V and J ends lost 6 bases and 4 bases respectively, with 15 bases between them. CDR3 region: CASSPTPGPYGYTF. In nucleotides, the CDR3 is TGTGCCAGCAGCCCAACCCCGGGACCCTATGGCTACACCTTC.

The chain carries TRBV27 and TRBJ1-4; unclear D gene. The CDR3 contains 13 residues. V lost 7 bases and J lost 2, with 8 bases in between. CDR1 MNHEY and CDR2 SMNVEV come from the germline V gene (reference sequence). The CDR3 bases are TGTGCCAGCACTCGACGGACTAATGAAAAACTGTTTTTT. The encoded protein is CASTRRTNEKLFF. The full variable domain, rest sourced from reference TRBV27 and TRBJ1-4, is EAQVTQNPRYLITVTGKKLTVTCSQNMNHEYMSWYRQDPGLGLRQIYYSMNVEVTDKGDVPEGYKVSRKEKRNFPLILESPSPNQTSLYFCASTRRTNEKLFFGSGTQLSVL.

The chain is built from TRBV27 and TRBJ1-2, with 7 nucleotides matching TRBD1. V dropped 5 bases and J dropped 1; count of bases not matched to a gene: 7. The CDR3 totals 15 residues. Germline V gene data show CDR1 as MNHEY and CDR2 as SMNVEV (reference sequence). The CDR3 reads CASSPQGVFNYGYTF. The CDR3 nucleotides are TGTGCCAGCAGTCCCCAGGGGGTCTTTAACTATGGCTACACCTTC.

The chain combines TRBV29-1 with TRBJ2-2; 7 bases fit TRBD1. This CDR3 contains 13 residues. V dropped 6 bases and J dropped 4; count of bases not matched to a gene: 5. Per the germline V gene, CDR1 is SQVTM and CDR2 is ANQGSEA. The CDR3 coding sequence is TGCAGCGTGGACAGGAAATCCACCGGGGAGCTGTTTTTT. Protein: CSVDRKSTGELFF.

The chain recombines TRBV27 with TRBJ2-5, with 7 nucleotides matching TRBD1. The germline V gene encodes CDR1 MNHEY and CDR2 SMNVEV (reference sequence). The CDR3 length is 14 residues. V was pared by 5 bases and J by 5 bases, with 8 bases of the junction left unmatched. In DNA, the CDR3 is TGTGCCAGCAGTCCGGGACAGTTTGTCGAGACCCAGTACTTC. This gives the protein CASSPGQFVETQYF.

This clonotype was observed many times. The chain has TRBV11-2 and TRBJ2-1; no firm D call. Germline values: CDR1 SGHAT, CDR2 FQNNGV. V was cut by 3 bases and J by 5 bases, with 20 bases left in between. This CDR3 has 17 amino acids. CDR3: CASSFSSRLKTNNEQFF. The CDR3 bases are TGTGCCAGCAGCTTTTCGTCACGGCTAAAGACAAACAATGAGCAGTTCTTC.

CDR3: CASSNDRGLNYGYTF. The CDR3 region has the DNA TGTGCCAGCAGCAACGACAGGGGGCTCAACTATGGCTACACCTTC. The genes are TRBV9 and TRBJ1-2; 10 bases agree with TRBD1. Germline V CDR1 and CDR2: SGDLS, YYNGEE. Losses at the gene ends were 4 bases for V and 2 bases for J; bases not matched to a gene: 5. This CDR3 has 15 residues.

This clonotype showed up just a few times. J is TRBJ1-2 and V is TRBV6-1; possibly TRBD1 for D (5 bases). V was trimmed by 7 bases and J by 6 bases, leaving 15 bases between them. In germline, CDR1 is MNHNS, CDR2 SASEGT. The CDR3 is 13 residues long. As DNA, the CDR3 is TGTGCCAGCAAACTCACAGGCGGTGATGGCTACACCTTC. Protein: CASKLTGGDGYTF.

The chain uses TRBV6-1 and TRBJ1-6; no firm D call. With 3 bases removed from V and 9 bases from J, the gap between germline ends came to 3 bases. The CDR3 extends over 11 amino acids. Germline CDR1 and CDR2: MNHNS and SASEGT. The CDR3 reads CASSDISPLHF. In nucleotides, the CDR3 is TGTGCCAGCAGTGACATTTCACCCCTCCACTTT.

This clonotype has just a few counts. The chain carries TRBV5-1 and TRBJ2-3, with D possibly being TRBD2 (5 bases). The ends were cut back, 1 base at V and 4 bases at J, with 13 bases in the middle. The CDR3 runs to 15 residues. Germline V gives CDR1 SGHRS, CDR2 YFSETQ. CDR3 residues: CASSLTDYRPDTQYF. The CDR3 region has the DNA TGCGCCAGCAGCTTGACCGACTATAGACCAGATACGCAGTATTTT.

Many counts were recorded for this clonotype. The gene calls are TRBV29-1 and TRBJ2-3; no reliable D call. Germline V gives CDR1 SQVTM, CDR2 ANQGSEA. Trimming stripped 2 bases from V and 3 bases from J, with 6 bases between. This CDR3 has 12 amino acids. The CDR3 DNA reads TGCAGCGTTGAAATAGAAACAGATACGCAGTATTTT. Its translation: CSVEIETDTQYF.

Here the CDR3 DNA reads TGTGCCAGCAGCCCCCAAGCGGGATTGGAAAACATTCAGTACTTC. This translates into CASSPQAGLENIQYF. The gene calls are TRBV7-9 and TRBJ2-4, with 7 bases lining up with TRBD2. Germline trimming cut 5 bases from V and 5 bases from J; bases unmatched to any gene: 9. The CDR3 runs to 15 residues. Germline CDR1 SEHNR, CDR2 FQNEAQ (reference sequence).

The V and J genes are TRBV7-8 and TRBJ2-1; 13 positions match TRBD2. V lost 1 base to trimming and J lost 8 bases; unmatched junction nucleotides: 14. Germline CDR1 reads SGHVS; CDR2 reads FQNEAQ. The CDR3 totals 19 residues. The CDR3 DNA reads as TGTGCCAGCAGCTTAGTGAGTGTGGCGGGGACTAGCGGGATCGATGAGCAGTTCTTC. Amino acids: CASSLVSVAGTSGIDEQFF. The variable domain in full, completed from reference TRBV7-8 and TRBJ2-1, reads GAGVSQSPRYKVAKRGQDVALRCDPISGHVSLFWYQQALGQGPEFLTYFQNEAQLDKSGLPSDRFFAERPEGSVSTLKIQRTQQEDSAVYLCASSLVSVAGTSGIDEQFFGPGTRLTVL.

This clonotype was detected a few times. The chain carries TRBV9 and TRBJ2-1; D remains ambiguous. With 2 bases removed from V and 8 bases from J, the gap between germline ends came to 5 bases. CDR1 and CDR2 from the germline V gene are SGDLS and YYNGEE. The CDR3 is made up of 11 amino acids. For the CDR3, the DNA is TGTGCCAGCAGCGTTAGTTATGAGCAGTTCTTC. This translates into CASSVSYEQFF.

This clonotype was seen repeatedly, ten times or more. This rearrangement joins TRBV27 to TRBJ2-7; D call uncertain. The ends were cut back, 6 bases at V and 0 bases at J, with 12 bases in the middle. Germline CDR1 reads MNHEY; CDR2 reads SMNVEV (reference sequence). This CDR3 comprises 14 residues. The CDR3 DNA reads TGTGCCAGCAGCCCGGTTGGCAGCTCCTACGAGCAGTACTTC. Its translation is CASSPVGSSYEQYF.

The chain recombines TRBV6-2 or TRBV6-3 with TRBJ2-1, with TRBD2 matching over 9 bases. Germline V gene lookup returns CDR1 MNHEY and CDR2 SVGEGT. V gave up 5 bases and J gave up 4 bases; unmatched junction bases: 6. The CDR3 runs to 15 residues. The chain's CDR3 is CASSRTSETYNEQFF. The CDR3 region has the DNA TGTGCCAGCAGTCGGACTAGCGAGACATACAATGAGCAGTTCTTC.

The chain joins TRBV12-3 or TRBV12-4 to TRBJ2-3; TRBD1 is a possible D gene (5 bases). The CDR3 has 16 amino acids. Trimming took off 6 bases at V and 0 bases at J, with 16 bases between the two ends. CDR3 bases: TGTGCCAGCAGCCCGACAGCAGTCAGGAGCACAGATACGCAGTATTTT. As protein: CASSPTAVRSTDTQYF.

In this sample, this clonotype turned up many times. V is TRBV12-3 or TRBV12-4 and J is TRBJ1-1; no clear D gene. CDR3 size: 13 residues. Trimming pared 5 bases from V and 5 bases from J, leaving 12 bases between. The CDR3 spells CASSRTQVTEAFF. CDR3 nucleotides: TGTGCCAGCAGTCGGACCCAGGTGACTGAAGCTTTCTTT.

This chain links TRBV28 with TRBJ2-1; TRBD2 is a possible D gene (5 bases). This CDR3 has 16 residues. V was trimmed by 2 bases and J by 0 bases, leaving 11 bases between them. Germline values: CDR1 MDHEN, CDR2 SYDVKM. CDR3 in DNA: TGTGCCAGCAGTTTACACGGGGAGAGCTCCTACAATGAGCAGTTCTTC. Its translation is CASSLHGESSYNEQFF.

The chain is built from TRBV27 and TRBJ2-3, with TRBD1 identical over 7 bases. Germline assignment: CDR1 MNHEY and CDR2 SMNVEV (reference sequence). The CDR3 is 14 amino acids. V was clipped by 5 bases and J by 2 bases; unmatched bases: 4. The CDR3 spells CASSLGQITDTQYF. The CDR3 nucleotides read TGTGCCAGCAGTCTGGGACAGATCACAGATACGCAGTATTTT.